Listed below are T cell receptor beta chains from one sample, sequenced in a study of blood T cell repertoires in COVID-19. Here immunoSEQ multiplex PCR was the method, and the copy in TCRdb shows in-frame clones only, minus some. Altogether about 100,000 clones are present, around 82% being singletons, with the ten largest covering about 5%. Sequencing was performed on peripheral blood. The receptors were sampled from a man aged 60 to 75 with acute or convalescent COVID-19. CDR3s include the opening cysteine and the closing phenylalanine or tryptophan.

V	J	CDR3
TRBV10-3	TRBJ1-3	CAILDSNSGNTIYF
TRBV6-5	TRBJ2-5	CASSYPVGGSETQYF
TRBV21-1	TRBJ1-2	CASKGQGVCGYTF
TRBV30	TRBJ1-1	CAWSIQGGTEAFF
TRBV6-5	TRBJ2-2	CASSPHRGSTGELFF
TRBV3-1/TRBV3-2	TRBJ2-1	CASSQGSGSYNEQFF
TRBV21-1	TRBJ2-3	CASSLPGQDTDTQYF
TRBV5-1	TRBJ1-5	CASSLGQGYDQPQHF
TRBV9	TRBJ2-1	CASSPHRSNEQFF
TRBV7-3	TRBJ2-1	CASSLNSGGPDSYNEQFF
TRBV18	TRBJ2-7	CASSPPGEVRYEQYF
TRBV21-1	TRBJ1-1	CASPGTGGSMNTEAFF
TRBV7-2	TRBJ2-7	CASSSGLAGFGEQYF
TRBV3-1/TRBV3-2	TRBJ1-6	CASSLGQANSPLHF
TRBV7-6	TRBJ1-3	CASSLTAGSSGNTIYF
TRBV5-1	TRBJ2-3	CASRPDRGRGTDTQYF
TRBV27	TRBJ1-5	CASSLTGIGWPQHF
TRBV10-3	TRBJ2-5	CAISESSGQQETQYF
TRBV18	TRBJ2-3	CASSFWGGAGTDTQYF
TRBV27	TRBJ2-7	CASRRTVPYEQYF
TRBV7-2	TRBJ1-4	CASSVAGYWEKLFF
TRBV5-1	TRBJ2-1	CASSSTPTGGVYNEQFF
TRBV2	TRBJ2-1	CASSDRLAGSYNEQFF
TRBV5-4	TRBJ2-7	CASSLPGQGAQEQYF
TRBV5-8	TRBJ2-2	CASSLAKGRFTGELFF
TRBV7-3	TRBJ2-2	CASSFRQNTGELFF
TRBV4-1	TRBJ2-7	CASSPDSTYEQYF
TRBV5-1	TRBJ1-2	CASSLDSNGVLGYTF
TRBV28	TRBJ2-3	CASSFPAGASTDTQYF
TRBV9	TRBJ1-2	CASSPSQGNYGYTF
TRBV19	TRBJ2-1	CASRTGSYNEQFF
TRBV30	TRBJ2-5	CAWRRGQGIQETQYF
TRBV25-1	TRBJ2-7	CASRTDRAHEQYF
TRBV6-2/TRBV6-3	TRBJ2-1	CASSYVGGEQFF
TRBV18	TRBJ2-3	CASRESREATDTQYF
TRBV27	TRBJ1-1	CASRGLMNTEAFF
TRBV10-3	TRBJ1-1	CAISEIYTEAFF
TRBV18	TRBJ2-1	CASSPWTGGPYNEQFF
TRBV21-1	TRBJ1-5	CASSERPPGGFKNQPQHF
TRBV19	TRBJ1-1	CASSLFTGGSTEAFF
TRBV11-2	TRBJ1-2	CASSLRFRTGSSNYGYTF
TRBV7-3	TRBJ2-6	CASSRGRASGANVLTF
TRBV7-9	TRBJ2-1	CASSLGQGERRYEQFF
TRBV9	TRBJ1-1	CASSVDIMNTEAFF
TRBV30	TRBJ2-5	CARGGGIQETQYF
TRBV5-1	TRBJ2-3	CASKGEGVGSTDTQYF